Sequencing of this TCR beta chain was carried out in a study of molecular identifiers for immune sequencing clone quantification. Findings and caveats of the study: Whereas clones above 20 RNA copies held under 1% of naive-cell molecules, they held over 97% of effector molecules.

To note about this clonotype: Its cognate antigen is unknown.

V lost 0 bases, J lost 2 bases, and 12 bases lay in between. This CDR3 comprises 15 residues. The germline V gene encodes CDR1 GTSNPN and CDR2 SVGIG (reference sequence). TCRdb re-called the PCR reads through MiXCR, storing one row per CDR3 protein. The profile covers hundreds of thousands of distinct CDR3 sequences, with roughly 24% appearing a single time and around 0.74% taken by the ten largest. This clonotype originated in a human donor in good health. Some libraries in this study had Jurkat cell RNA spiked in. V and J are TRBV30 and TRBJ2-3; a weak D match, TRBD1 (7 bases). Sample: naive CD8+ T cells from blood, with Jurkat cell RNA spiked in. The sample's subset: FACS-sorted CD8+CD4-CCR7+CD45RA+ naive T cells. The CDR3 spells CAWSVAGGYTDTQYF. The CDR3 bases are TGTGCCTGGAGTGTCGCAGGGGGGTACACAGATACGCAGTATTTT.